This T cell receptor (beta chain) was sequenced during a study of blood T cell repertoires in COVID-19. Study context: Samples came from the United States, Italy and Spain, spanning acute and convalescent COVID-19. Sample material is recorded as cDNA or gDNA derived from T cells, B-cell-depleted T cells, or PBMCs.

CDR3 length equals 13 residues. The V gene's germline CDR1 is MNHEY and CDR2 SVGAGI. Between the trimmed V and J ends, which lost 0 bases and 7 bases, there was a span of 7 bases. The authors' processing: Amplifying reference gene primers gave estimates of nucleated cell counts. Generated by immunoSEQ multiplex PCR, the TCRdb table keeps only in-frame clones and is missing some. D and trimming come from the DNA, and the V and J calls and clone size come from that table. This sample has approximately 290,000 clones, with approximately 90% found just once. Sequencing was performed on peripheral blood. This sequence was found in a man aged 18 to 30 with active or convalescent COVID-19. V gene TRBV6-5 combines with J gene TRBJ1-5; D is unclear. This CDR3 reads CASSYSRWQPQHF. CDR3 nucleotide sequence: TGTGCCAGCAGTTACTCGCGGTGGCAGCCCCAGCATTTT.